This is a list of T cell receptor beta chains from one sample in a study of CXCR3-negative and CXCR3-positive naive CD8 T cells. One entry per CDR3 protein, without DNA, is what TCRdb gives after re-calling the 5' RACE reads. The sample data list about 150,000 distinct CDR3 sequences. Specimen: naive CXCR3+ CD8+ T cells from blood. These receptors were collected from a human donor in good health. Some clones in this sample may be carry-over from other donors' samples. The CDR3 runs from the conserved cysteine through the conserved F or W.

v_call	j_call	cdr3_aa
TRBV2	TRBJ1-1	CASNRGGGITEAFF
TRBV12-3/TRBV12-4	TRBJ2-7	CASSHHTGVSYDEQYF
TRBV25-1	TRBJ2-7	CASSEFKRDYEQYF
TRBV29-1	TRBJ2-7	CSVEREYSYEQYF
TRBV15	TRBJ2-1	CATMGGTYNEQFF
TRBV13	TRBJ2-1	CASSSGGTGYNEQFF
TRBV29-1	TRBJ2-7	CSARTTGSYEQYF
TRBV28	TRBJ2-5	CASSFAGVVETQYF
TRBV5-1	TRBJ2-7	CASSSSRGQYYEQYF
TRBV5-1	TRBJ2-7	CASSQFPGQGYEQYF
TRBV20-1	TRBJ1-5	CSASEGIGNQPQHF
TRBV4-1	TRBJ2-7	CASSQEAGAGLAGAEQYF
TRBV28	TRBJ1-5	CASSFGWNQPQHF
TRBV4-2	TRBJ1-5	CASSQNPGNQPQHF
TRBV4-3	TRBJ2-5	CASSQDSDGVQETQYF
TRBV12-3/TRBV12-4	TRBJ2-5	CASSLSLGRRKETQYF
TRBV7-8	TRBJ2-3	CASSLAQGDPDTQYF
TRBV5-1	TRBJ2-1	CASSLGWGASYNEQFF
TRBV7-2	TRBJ2-7	CASSFSPGTSLYEQYF
TRBV28	TRBJ2-3	CASSLFFGQGPDTQYF